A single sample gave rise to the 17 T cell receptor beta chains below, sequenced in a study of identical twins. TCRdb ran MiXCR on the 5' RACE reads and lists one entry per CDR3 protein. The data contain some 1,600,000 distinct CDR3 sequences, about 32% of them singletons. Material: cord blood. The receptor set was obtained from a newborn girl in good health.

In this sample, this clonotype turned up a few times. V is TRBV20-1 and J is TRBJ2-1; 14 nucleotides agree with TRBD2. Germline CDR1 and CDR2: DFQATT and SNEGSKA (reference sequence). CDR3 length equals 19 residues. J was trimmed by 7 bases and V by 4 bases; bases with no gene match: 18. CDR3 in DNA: TGCAGTGCTACCTCAAAACGGGGGACTAGCGGGAGATGGAGAAATGAGCAGTTCTTC. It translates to CSATSKRGTSGRWRNEQFF.

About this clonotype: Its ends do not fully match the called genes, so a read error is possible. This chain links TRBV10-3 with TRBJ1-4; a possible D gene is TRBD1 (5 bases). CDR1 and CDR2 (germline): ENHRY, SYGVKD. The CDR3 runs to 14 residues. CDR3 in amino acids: CAISGQPTNERLFF. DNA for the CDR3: TGTGCCATCAGTGGACAGCCAACTAATGAAAGACTGTTTTTT.

The DNA for the CDR3 is TGTGCCAGCAACTCCCCAGAGCGGGCCCCGGTAGAGCTGTTTTTT. Translated, it gives CASNSPERAPVELFF. The chain links TRBV12-3 or TRBV12-4 to TRBJ2-2, with D perhaps matching TRBD2 (6 bases). Trimming removed 7 bases from V and 11 bases from J, with 23 bases in between. This CDR3 is built from 15 residues.

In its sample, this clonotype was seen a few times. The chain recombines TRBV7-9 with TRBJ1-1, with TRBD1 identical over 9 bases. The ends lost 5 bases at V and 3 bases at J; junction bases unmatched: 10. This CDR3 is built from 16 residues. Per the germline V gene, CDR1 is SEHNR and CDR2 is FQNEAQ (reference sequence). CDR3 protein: CASSPPGQGMDTEAFF. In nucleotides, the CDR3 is TGTGCCAGCAGCCCCCCAGGACAGGGGATGGACACTGAAGCTTTCTTT.

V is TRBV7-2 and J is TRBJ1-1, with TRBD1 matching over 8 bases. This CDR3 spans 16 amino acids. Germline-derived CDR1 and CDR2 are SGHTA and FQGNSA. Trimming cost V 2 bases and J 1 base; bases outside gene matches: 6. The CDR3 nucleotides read TGTGCCAGCAGCTTACTACAGGGGGGTACGAACACTGAAGCTTTCTTT. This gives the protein CASSLLQGGTNTEAFF.

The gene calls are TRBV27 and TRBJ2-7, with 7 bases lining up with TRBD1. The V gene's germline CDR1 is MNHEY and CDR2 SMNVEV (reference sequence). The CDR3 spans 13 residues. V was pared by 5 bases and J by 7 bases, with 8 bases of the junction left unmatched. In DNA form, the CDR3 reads TGTGCCAGCAGTCCCTCGGACAGGAATGAGCAGTACTTC. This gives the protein CASSPSDRNEQYF.

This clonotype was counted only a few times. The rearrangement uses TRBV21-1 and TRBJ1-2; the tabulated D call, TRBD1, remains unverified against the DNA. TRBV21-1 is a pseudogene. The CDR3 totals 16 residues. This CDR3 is CASSPQVGQGDYGYTF. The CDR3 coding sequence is TGTGCCAGCAGCCCGCAGGTGGGCCAGGGTGACTATGGCTACACCTTC.

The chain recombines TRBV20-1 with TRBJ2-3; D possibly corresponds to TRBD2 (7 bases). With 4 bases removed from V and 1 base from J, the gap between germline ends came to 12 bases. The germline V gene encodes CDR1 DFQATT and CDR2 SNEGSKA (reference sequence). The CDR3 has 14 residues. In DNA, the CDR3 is TGCAGTGCTACGTGGGGGGGCGGCACAGATACGCAGTATTTT. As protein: CSATWGGGTDTQYF.

Here the CDR3 DNA reads TGTGCCAGCAGAGAACTAGCGGCGTGGCGAACAGATACGCAGTATTTT. Residues: CASRELAAWRTDTQYF. The chain uses TRBV6-2 or TRBV6-3 and TRBJ2-3; 8 bases fit TRBD2. This CDR3 comprises 16 residues. Germline lookup yields CDR1 MNHEY and CDR2 SVGEGT. J was trimmed by 3 bases and V by 6 bases; bases with no gene match: 11.

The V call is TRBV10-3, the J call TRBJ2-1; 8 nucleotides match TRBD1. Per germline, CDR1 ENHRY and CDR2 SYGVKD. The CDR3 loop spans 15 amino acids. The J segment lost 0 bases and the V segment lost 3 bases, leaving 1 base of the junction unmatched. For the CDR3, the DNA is TGTGCCATCAGTGACGGACAGGGCTCCTACAATGAGCAGTTCTTC. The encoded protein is CAISDGQGSYNEQFF.

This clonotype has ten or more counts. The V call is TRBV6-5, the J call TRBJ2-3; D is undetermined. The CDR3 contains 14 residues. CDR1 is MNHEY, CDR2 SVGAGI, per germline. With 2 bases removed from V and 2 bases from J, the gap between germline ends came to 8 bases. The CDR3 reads CASSYVAFTDTQYF. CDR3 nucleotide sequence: TGTGCCAGCAGTTACGTGGCTTTCACAGATACGCAGTATTTT.

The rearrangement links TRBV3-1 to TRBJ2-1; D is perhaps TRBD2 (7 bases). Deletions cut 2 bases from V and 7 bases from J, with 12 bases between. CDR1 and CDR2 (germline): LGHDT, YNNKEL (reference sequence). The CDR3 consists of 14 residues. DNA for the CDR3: TGTGCCAGCAGCCAACGGGGGGCTAAAAATGAGCAGTTCTTC. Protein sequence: CASSQRGAKNEQFF.

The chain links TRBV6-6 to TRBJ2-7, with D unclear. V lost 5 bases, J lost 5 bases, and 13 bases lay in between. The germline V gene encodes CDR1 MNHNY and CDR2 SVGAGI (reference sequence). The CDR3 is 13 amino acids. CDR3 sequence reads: CASSTNRRDEQYF. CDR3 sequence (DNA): TGTGCCAGCAGTACTAACCGAAGGGACGAGCAGTACTTC.

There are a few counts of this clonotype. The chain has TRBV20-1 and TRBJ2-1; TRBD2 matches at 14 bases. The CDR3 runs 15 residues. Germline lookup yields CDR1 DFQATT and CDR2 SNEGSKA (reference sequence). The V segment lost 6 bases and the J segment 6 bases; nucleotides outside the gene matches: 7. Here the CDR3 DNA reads TGCAGTGCCCCCGGACTAGCGGGAGGTCGCAATGAGCAGTTCTTC. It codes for CSAPGLAGGRNEQFF.

The CDR3 sequence is CASSYGDRGSNQPQHF. CDR3 DNA sequence: TGTGCCAGCAGTTATGGGGACAGGGGTAGCAATCAGCCCCAGCATTTT. This chain links TRBV6-1 with TRBJ1-5; 10 bases are a match to TRBD1. Per germline, CDR1 MNHNS and CDR2 SASEGT. This CDR3 contains 16 residues. V lost 5 bases, J lost 0 bases, and 4 bases stayed unmatched.

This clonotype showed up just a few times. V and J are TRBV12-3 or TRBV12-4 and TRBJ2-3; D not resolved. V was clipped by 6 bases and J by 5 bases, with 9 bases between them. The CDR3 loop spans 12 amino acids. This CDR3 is CASSNSRDTQYF. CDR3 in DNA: TGTGCCAGCAGCAATAGTCGAGATACGCAGTATTTT.

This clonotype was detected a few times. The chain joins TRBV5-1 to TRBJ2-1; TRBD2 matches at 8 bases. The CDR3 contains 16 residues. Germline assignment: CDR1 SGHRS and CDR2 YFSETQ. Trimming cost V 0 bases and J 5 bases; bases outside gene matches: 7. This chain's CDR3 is CASSLATAGVNNEQFF. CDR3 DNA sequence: TGCGCCAGCAGCTTGGCCACAGCGGGAGTTAACAATGAGCAGTTCTTC.